Sequencing of this TCR beta chain was carried out in a study of T cell repertoires in cytomegalovirus infection. This clonotype came up a few times. Antigen specificity is unknown. The CDR3 covers 14 residues. Germline CDR1 is SGDLS and CDR2 is YYNGEE. V lost 3 bases to trimming and J lost 5 bases; unmatched junction nucleotides: 6. Study conclusions and caveats: The study identified carriers of CMV plus the relevant HLA from cumulative public TCR beta family frequency. Predominance within the ex vivo response was attributable to HLA-C-restricted CMV-specific TCR beta clonotypes.

TCRdb reanalysed the reads using MiXCR and keeps one entry per CDR3 protein. The table shows a few hundred thousand distinct CDR3 sequences, with over 15% occurring only once. The chain has TRBV9 and TRBJ2-5; TRBD2 aligns across 8 bases. Sequenced sample: CD8+ T cells from PBMCs. The clonotype comes from a human donor in good health (CMV status not recorded). Some clones in this sample may be carry-over from other donors' samples. CDR3 sequence reads: CASSAGGGLETQYF. The CDR3 DNA reads as TGTGCCAGCAGCGCGGGGGGGGGCTTGGAGACCCAGTACTTC.